The rows below give T cell receptor beta chains drawn from one sample of a study of cytomegalovirus exposure and HLA in healthy donors. Assay used: immunoSEQ multiplex PCR; TCRdb lists only in-frame clones, some missing. The sample lists more than 150,000 clones, 60% to 80% occurring once. The sequencing input was PBMCs. The origin of the receptors is a male donor in good health and CMV-seronegative. Each CDR3 is given with its conserved first and last residue. D genes are given only for firm matches. Expanded clones get a size class; other rows say once, few or many, or leave the size out.

CDR3aa	CDR3nt	v_gene	d_gene	j_gene	abundance
CSVQGGNTEAFF	TGCAGCGTCCAGGGGGGCAACACTGAAGCTTTCTTT	TRBV29-1	TRBD1	TRBJ1-1	-
CASSVSSSQPQHF	TGTGCCAGTAGTGTGAGTTCGAGTCAGCCCCAGCATTTT	TRBV19	-	TRBJ1-5	once
CASRHRDRARHEQYF	TGTGCCAGCAGGCACCGGGACAGGGCGCGCCACGAGCAGTACTTC	TRBV28	TRBD1	TRBJ2-7	-
CASSFRLAGGYEQYF	TGCGCCAGCAGCTTCCGACTAGCGGGGGGCTACGAGCAGTACTTC	TRBV5-1	TRBD2	TRBJ2-7	-
CASSYYRANSGNTIYF	TGCGCCAGCAGTTATTACAGGGCTAACTCTGGAAACACCATATATTTT	TRBV23-1	-	TRBJ1-3	-
CASIPRGGPSYEQYF	TGTGCCAGCATCCCTAGGGGGGGGCCCAGCTACGAGCAGTACTTC	TRBV9	-	TRBJ2-7	-
CASSEFKGAAYGYTF	TGTGCCAGCAGTGAATTTAAGGGGGCGGCCTATGGCTACACCTTC	TRBV25-1	TRBD1	TRBJ1-2	once
CASSPQAGTEAFF	TGTGCCAGCAGCCCGCAGGCGGGCACTGAAGCTTTCTTT	TRBV7-2	-	TRBJ1-1	-
CASSPDRGRDGELFF	TGTGCCAGCTCACCAGACAGGGGGAGAGACGGGGAGCTGTTTTTT	TRBV18	TRBD1	TRBJ2-2	-
CASSPGSNQPQHF	TGTGCCAGCAGCCCGGGGTCCAATCAGCCCCAGCATTTT	TRBV6-5	-	TRBJ1-5	-
CASSQARDSFNSPLHF	TGCGCCAGCAGCCAAGCCCGGGACAGCTTTAATTCACCCCTCCACTTT	TRBV4-1	TRBD1	TRBJ1-6	-
CASIPGGSSYNEQFF	TGCGCCAGCATCCCGGGGGGGAGCTCCTACAATGAGCAGTTCTTC	TRBV5-1	TRBD2	TRBJ2-1	-
CASSSGGGQTGELFF	TGTGCCAGCAGCTCCGGTGGGGGCCAGACCGGGGAGCTGTTTTTT	TRBV7-8	-	TRBJ2-2	few
CASSYPEGGVYEQYF	TGTGCCAGCAGTTACCCAGAGGGAGGGGTCTACGAGCAGTACTTC	TRBV6-6	TRBD2	TRBJ2-7	-
CASSLGQLYEQYF	TGTGCCAGCAGCTTGGGACAGCTATACGAGCAGTACTTC	TRBV7-3	TRBD1	TRBJ2-7	-
CASSIEGGGFLDTQYF	TGTGCCAGTAGTATAGAAGGCGGGGGGTTTCTCGATACGCAGTATTTT	TRBV19	TRBD2	TRBJ2-3	-
CAGGQGAYEQYF	TGTGCCGGGGGACAGGGGGCTTACGAGCAGTACTTC	TRBV6-1	TRBD1	TRBJ2-7	-
CASSYRGEQYF	TGTGCCAGCAGTTACCGGGGGGAGCAGTACTTC	TRBV6-5	-	TRBJ2-7	-
CASSLAEAGELFF	TGCGCCAGCAGCTTGGCCGAGGCCGGGGAGCTGTTTTTT	TRBV5-1	-	TRBJ2-2	-
CASSTREMNTEAFF	TGCGCCAGCAGTACGAGGGAGATGAACACTGAAGCTTTCTTT	TRBV5-1	-	TRBJ1-1	-
CASSLSVQGGRETQYF	TGTGCCAGCAGCTTGTCGGTTCAAGGGGGCCGAGAGACCCAGTACTTC	TRBV5-8	TRBD1	TRBJ2-5	-
CASSPGGTGETGELFF	TGTGCCAGCAGCCCTGGGGGGACAGGGGAAACCGGGGAGCTGTTTTTT	TRBV28	TRBD1	TRBJ2-2	-
CASSKVTGDSNQPQHF	TGTGCCAGCAGCAAAGTGACAGGGGATAGCAATCAGCCCCAGCATTTT	TRBV21-1	-	TRBJ1-5	-
CASSLSGTSTDTQYF	TGCGCCAGCAGCTTGAGCGGGACTAGCACAGATACGCAGTATTTT	TRBV5-1	TRBD2	TRBJ2-3	-
CASSLGSGRYEQYF	TGTGCCAGCAGCTTGGGTAGCGGGAGATACGAGCAGTACTTC	TRBV7-2	TRBD2	TRBJ2-7	-
CSVVPSGGGELFF	TGCAGCGTTGTCCCTAGCGGGGGCGGGGAGCTGTTTTTT	TRBV29-1	TRBD2	TRBJ2-2	-
CASSFMRSQNYGYTF	TGTGCCAGCAGCTTTATGAGGTCCCAAAACTATGGCTACACCTTC	TRBV7-8	-	TRBJ1-2	-
CASSLVAGGDEQYF	TGTGCCAGCAGCTTAGTTGCGGGAGGGGACGAGCAGTACTTC	TRBV7-2	TRBD2	TRBJ2-7	-
CASSSWANSYEQYF	TGTGCCAGCAGCTCATGGGCTAACTCCTACGAGCAGTACTTC	TRBV7-2	-	TRBJ2-7	-
CASSSQVGQGKGNTEAFF	TGCGCCAGCAGCTCCCAAGTGGGACAGGGGAAGGGGAACACTGAAGCTTTCTTT	TRBV4-1	TRBD1	TRBJ1-1	-
CASSEPPTRQGGAFF	TGTGCCAGCAGTGAACCCCCTACCAGACAGGGAGGAGCTTTCTTT	TRBV6-1	TRBD1	TRBJ1-1	-
CASSLRGGDRGNYEQYF	TGTGCCAGCAGTTTAAGGGGTGGGGACAGGGGGAACTACGAGCAGTACTTC	TRBV28	TRBD1	TRBJ2-7	-
CASSLRGFSTDTQYF	TGCGCCAGCAGCTTAAGAGGCTTTAGCACAGATACGCAGTATTTT	TRBV5-1	-	TRBJ2-3	few
CASSQREVSYEQYF	TGCGCCAGCAGCCAACGCGAGGTATCCTACGAGCAGTACTTC	TRBV4-1	-	TRBJ2-7	-
CASSIQGVTYEQYF	TGTGCCAGTAGTATCCAGGGGGTAACCTACGAGCAGTACTTC	TRBV19	TRBD1	TRBJ2-7	-
CASSGGIGTGELFF	TGTGCCAGCAGCGGGGGGATTGGGACCGGGGAGCTGTTTTTT	TRBV5-5	-	TRBJ2-2	-
CASSPGPGTPTYEQYF	TGTGCCAGCAGCCCGGGTCCCGGGACTCCGACCTACGAGCAGTACTTC	TRBV5-4	-	TRBJ2-7	once
CASSPPAGAYEQYF	TGTGCCAGCAGCCCCCCGGCAGGGGCCTACGAGCAGTACTTC	TRBV9	-	TRBJ2-7	-
CASSLAGTAEAFF	TGCGCCAGCAGCCTGGCCGGGACAGCTGAAGCTTTCTTT	TRBV5-1	TRBD1	TRBJ1-1	-
CASSYRYEQYF	TGTGCCAGCAGTTACCGCTACGAGCAGTACTTC	TRBV6-5	-	TRBJ2-7	-
CASSTRDSYEQYF	TGTGCCAGCAGTACCCGGGACAGCTACGAGCAGTACTTC	TRBV2	TRBD1	TRBJ2-7	-